This T cell receptor (beta chain) was captured by sequencing in a study of persistence of HIV-infected CD4 T cells. V was pared by 7 bases and J by 7 bases, with 12 bases of the junction left unmatched. CDR3 size: 14 residues. Germline V gene lookup returns CDR1 MDHEN and CDR2 SYDVKM. Comment on this clone: Its antigen remains unknown.

An overlapping HIV-1 Gag peptide pool stimulated these cells at 0.95 to 1 ug/peptide/mL. Sorted nonresponding memory CD4+ T cells were CD40L-negative, CD69-negative, CD45RO-high. The libraries were made with immunoSEQ version 4 in survey mode. Clones were sequenced by immunoSEQ multiplex PCR, and TCRdb holds only the in-frame ones, with some missing. The table has 50,000 to 65,000 clones, 70% to 75% seen once; the top ten hold more than 1.5%. The material was CD4+ T cells sorted from PBMCs after 18-hour stimulation, obtained from a patient who received antiretroviral therapy. This chain connects TRBV28 to TRBJ2-7, with 8 bases lining up with TRBD2. The receptor was isolated from an adult man with HIV who was CMV-seropositive. The CDR3 nucleotides read TGTGCCAGCACCCCAAGAGGGACTAGGAATGAGCAGTACTTC. Its protein is CASTPRGTRNEQYF.